One and the same sample provided the 8 T cell receptor beta chains below, sequenced in a study of glioma-infiltrating T cells after dendritic cell vaccination. Assay: immunoSEQ multiplex PCR; the TCRdb copy retains only in-frame clones and omits some. The table records tens of thousands of clones, around 85% of them present only once. Time point described: after dendritic cell vaccination, including at tumor progression/relapse. The material sequenced was blood, taken after dendritic cell vaccination. These receptor sequences come from a human donor with glioblastoma.

V usage is TRBV19 and J usage is TRBJ1-3, with 7 bases lining up with TRBD1. The CDR3 loop spans 17 amino acids. Trimming removed 8 bases from V and 0 bases from J; junction bases left unmatched: 13. Germline V CDR1 and CDR2: LNHDA, SQIVND (reference sequence). The CDR3 DNA is TGTGCCAGTCAGGATCCGGGACAGATAAGCTCTGGAAACACCATATATTTT. It encodes CASQDPGQISSGNTIYF.

V and J are TRBV5-1 and TRBJ1-1; no clear D. The length of the CDR3 is 18 residues. Between the trimmed V and J ends, which lost 4 bases and 1 base, there was a span of 23 bases. Germline V gene data show CDR1 as SGHRS and CDR2 as YFSETQ. Here the CDR3 DNA reads TGCGCCAGCAGCCCCGGGATAGGGAACTCAAAGAAGAACACTGAAGCTTTCTTT. Amino acid sequence: CASSPGIGNSKKNTEAFF.

V usage is TRBV5-1 and J usage is TRBJ2-7; 7 nucleotides agree with TRBD2. The V gene end was trimmed by 2 bases and the J gene end by 2 bases; junction bases not matched to a gene: 10. CDR1 and CDR2 (germline): SGHRS, YFSETQ. The CDR3 contains 16 residues. Here the CDR3 reads CASSLGLSGGTYEQYF. The CDR3 DNA is TGCGCCAGCAGCTTAGGTCTATCGGGAGGTACCTACGAGCAGTACTTC.

In its sample, this clone was seen a few times. V and J are TRBV19 and TRBJ2-7; D is undetermined. Trimming removed 3 bases at V and 0 bases at J, with 3 bases between. The CDR3 is 12 amino acids. CDR1 is LNHDA and CDR2 is SQIVND in the germline V gene (reference sequence). The chain's CDR3 is CASSIGSYEQYF. The CDR3 nucleotides read TGTGCCAGTAGTATCGGCTCCTACGAGCAGTACTTC.

This chain uses TRBV28 with TRBJ2-7, with 10 bases matching TRBD2. V lost 4 bases, J lost 12 bases, and 15 bases stayed unmatched. Germline CDR1 MDHEN, CDR2 SYDVKM. This CDR3 has 15 residues. In nucleotides, the CDR3 is TGTGCCAGCAGTTCCCCCAGCGGGAGGGACCGGTGGTTGTACTTC. It encodes CASSSPSGRDRWLYF.

The chain links TRBV7-3 to TRBJ2-5; 8 bases match TRBD2. CDR3 length: 15 residues. J was trimmed by 4 bases and V by 2 bases; bases with no gene match: 6. Germline CDR1 reads SGHTA; CDR2 reads FQGTGA. The DNA for the CDR3 is TGTGCCAGCAGCTTATTCCTAGCGGGTTCAGAGACCCAGTACTTC. This translates into CASSLFLAGSETQYF.

The V gene is TRBV27, the J gene TRBJ1-2; possibly TRBD1 for D (6 bases). The CDR3 extends over 18 amino acids. Between the trimmed V and J ends, which lost 8 bases and 0 bases, there was a span of 25 bases. Germline V lookup: CDR1 MNHEY, CDR2 SMNVEV (reference sequence). The CDR3 here is CASRPGRGAVISNYGYTF. In DNA form, the CDR3 reads TGTGCCAGCCGTCCCGGGCGGGGGGCGGTTATATCTAACTATGGCTACACCTTC.

The chain couples TRBV15 to TRBJ2-7, with TRBD1 matching 7 bases. The germline gives CDR1 LNHNV, CDR2 YYDKDF (reference sequence). V lost 0 bases, J lost 3 bases, and 8 bases stayed unmatched. This CDR3 has 16 amino acids. The CDR3 loop is CATSRDLWAGGYEQYF. The CDR3 bases are TGTGCCACCAGCAGAGATTTATGGGCAGGGGGCTACGAGCAGTACTTC.